Listed below are T cell receptor beta chains from one sample, sequenced in a study of blood T cell repertoires in COVID-19. Using immunoSEQ multiplex PCR, the repertoire was profiled, and TCRdb retains in-frame clones only, with some absent. There are roughly 160,000 clones in the sample; 86% occur only once, and roughly 7% lies in the top ten. The sample comprised peripheral blood. These receptors all stem from a middle-aged man with active or convalescent COVID-19. CDR3s include the opening cysteine and the closing phenylalanine or tryptophan. The order of the fields is V gene, D gene, J gene, CDR3 protein. A D gene is named only where the DNA matches it firmly.

TRBV7-6	TRBD2	TRBJ2-3	CASSQKLAGSTDTQYF
TRBV4-2	.	TRBJ1-5	CASSQSGESQHF
TRBV10-3	.	TRBJ2-2	CAIKSPAGTGELFF
TRBV30	TRBD1	TRBJ1-2	CAWSTDRGGYTF
TRBV4-3	.	TRBJ2-4	CASSEGQLIAKNIQYF
TRBV6-5	TRBD1	TRBJ1-6	CASSYSTGPNSPLHF
TRBV21-1	.	TRBJ2-7	CASTLDKDEQYF
TRBV2	.	TRBJ2-2	CASSVSSVVTGELFF
TRBV6-4	TRBD2	TRBJ2-3	CASSPFPGSGRGKDTQYF
TRBV5-4	TRBD2	TRBJ2-1	CASSLIAGNNEQFF
TRBV15	TRBD2	TRBJ2-1	CATSRALAGDNEQFF
TRBV11-3	.	TRBJ2-6	CASSLGTGANVLTF
TRBV7-9	.	TRBJ2-1	CASSPTWRVNEQFF
TRBV11-2	TRBD2	TRBJ2-7	CASSPNLAGDYEQYF
TRBV6-2/TRBV6-3	.	TRBJ2-1	CASSYSGGGEQFF
TRBV11-3	TRBD2	TRBJ2-7	CASSLGREPLYEQYF
TRBV14	.	TRBJ2-7	CASSQWREQYF
TRBV19	.	TRBJ1-3	CASSEPYRGGGNTIYF
TRBV5-6	.	TRBJ1-5	CASSSRQANQPQHF
TRBV7-2	TRBD2	TRBJ2-1	CASSSGTSGWNEQFF
TRBV19	TRBD1	TRBJ1-2	CASSPRTGAHYGYTF
TRBV14	TRBD2	TRBJ2-7	CASSQESGGWYEQYF
TRBV5-6	TRBD2	TRBJ2-7	CASSLAGPIPYTYEQYF
TRBV7-2	.	TRBJ1-5	CASSPRQGSNQPQHF
TRBV30	TRBD1	TRBJ1-1	CAWGRDRGGTEAFF
TRBV5-4	TRBD1	TRBJ2-3	CASSSRQGPTDTQYF
TRBV11-3	TRBD1	TRBJ1-5	CASSSLNRDRQYSNQPQHF
TRBV28	TRBD2	TRBJ2-1	CASSLWGGLAPRQFF